These T cell receptor beta chains were read from a single sample in a study of T cell responses to AZD1222 COVID-19 vaccine. Sequencing used immunoSEQ multiplex PCR; TCRdb keeps in-frame clones, though not all of them. The data contain 150,000 to 160,000 clones, roughly nine tenths of them singletons. Specimen: peripheral blood, collected on day 0 of AZD1222 vaccination. Source of these receptors: an adult in good health. Both conserved end residues are trimmed from each CDR3. The order of the fields is CDR3 protein, J gene, V gene, clone size, D gene. D genes are given only for firm matches. Only some rows state a clone size, as once, few, many or a class for expanded clones.

CDR3: ASSLSGSPLH; J: TRBJ1-6; V: TRBV11-1; size: NA; D: NA
CDR3: ASSQRPSYEQY; J: TRBJ2-7; V: TRBV19; size: NA; D: NA
CDR3: ATAGDRETQY; J: TRBJ2-5; V: TRBV24-1; size: NA; D: TRBD1
CDR3: ASRAGTGYNGYT; J: TRBJ1-2; V: TRBV28; size: NA; D: TRBD1
CDR3: ASSIGNIATNYGYT; J: TRBJ1-2; V: TRBV19; size: once; D: NA
CDR3: ASRRDSSAYGYT; J: TRBJ1-2; V: TRBV6-5; size: NA; D: TRBD1
CDR3: SSSGQTTPDTQY; J: TRBJ2-3; V: TRBV29-1; size: NA; D: TRBD1
CDR3: ASSLAPLQGADTEAF; J: TRBJ1-1; V: TRBV5-1; size: NA; D: TRBD1
CDR3: ASSVRGGDEAF; J: TRBJ1-1; V: TRBV9; size: NA; D: NA
CDR3: ASSPHSYEQY; J: TRBJ2-7; V: TRBV6-5; size: NA; D: NA
CDR3: ATSRDYGNTEAF; J: TRBJ1-1; V: TRBV15; size: NA; D: NA
CDR3: ASLTVGGYPSGANVLT; J: TRBJ2-6; V: TRBV30; size: NA; D: TRBD1
CDR3: ASSHPLAGNEQF; J: TRBJ2-1; V: TRBV4-1; size: many; D: TRBD2
CDR3: ASSPKDRGEQPQH; J: TRBJ1-5; V: TRBV18; size: NA; D: TRBD1
CDR3: AISAGAGYGYT; J: TRBJ1-2; V: TRBV10-3; size: NA; D: NA
CDR3: SASDWGADTQY; J: TRBJ2-3; V: TRBV20-1; size: once; D: NA
CDR3: ASSQWTGGNEQF; J: TRBJ2-1; V: TRBV3-1/TRBV3-2; size: NA; D: TRBD1
CDR3: ASSSRGLDGYT; J: TRBJ1-2; V: TRBV6-5; size: NA; D: TRBD1
CDR3: ASKNMGAGVAEAF; J: TRBJ1-1; V: TRBV19; size: NA; D: NA
CDR3: ATSLTGLNYGYT; J: TRBJ1-2; V: TRBV15; size: NA; D: NA
CDR3: ASSAGPTGELF; J: TRBJ2-2; V: TRBV5-1; size: NA; D: NA
CDR3: ASSPPNLDRGSYGYT; J: TRBJ1-2; V: TRBV18; size: NA; D: TRBD1
CDR3: ASRLQSTDTQY; J: TRBJ2-3; V: TRBV19; size: NA; D: NA
CDR3: ASSLVAGDMNTEAF; J: TRBJ1-1; V: TRBV5-1; size: NA; D: NA
CDR3: ASRPTGYGYT; J: TRBJ1-2; V: TRBV6-5; size: few; D: NA
CDR3: ASSVGGGFNTEAF; J: TRBJ1-1; V: TRBV7-3; size: NA; D: NA
CDR3: ASSQGWGEQF; J: TRBJ2-1; V: TRBV3-1/TRBV3-2; size: NA; D: NA
CDR3: ASSSQGGGYT; J: TRBJ1-2; V: TRBV6-5; size: NA; D: TRBD1
CDR3: ASANSGVLETQY; J: TRBJ2-5; V: TRBV6-5; size: NA; D: TRBD2
CDR3: ASSLATSSGSPLH; J: TRBJ1-6; V: TRBV5-1; size: NA; D: NA
CDR3: ASSLPDRTNTGELF; J: TRBJ2-2; V: TRBV5-6; size: once; D: TRBD1
CDR3: ASSDPSGPSTDTQY; J: TRBJ2-3; V: TRBV7-6; size: NA; D: TRBD2
CDR3: ASSDSGSTDTQY; J: TRBJ2-3; V: TRBV6-4; size: NA; D: NA
CDR3: ASSLYSDGNTIY; J: TRBJ1-3; V: TRBV7-9; size: NA; D: NA
CDR3: ASSPSDYGYT; J: TRBJ1-2; V: TRBV18; size: NA; D: NA
CDR3: ASSPMGSNQPQH; J: TRBJ1-5; V: TRBV5-4; size: NA; D: NA
CDR3: ASSTYRAGLSGNTIY; J: TRBJ1-3; V: TRBV5-1; size: NA; D: NA
CDR3: AWSRQSDTEAF; J: TRBJ1-1; V: TRBV30; size: NA; D: NA
CDR3: ASSQDLRGHSPLH; J: TRBJ1-6; V: TRBV7-2; size: NA; D: NA
CDR3: ASSPGPTNTGELF; J: TRBJ2-2; V: TRBV28; size: few; D: NA
CDR3: ASRLTSSDSGYGYT; J: TRBJ1-2; V: TRBV27; size: NA; D: NA
CDR3: ASSISSSREEAANEKLF; J: TRBJ1-4; V: TRBV19; size: once; D: NA
CDR3: ASSPGRTGRNQPQH; J: TRBJ1-5; V: TRBV6-9; size: NA; D: TRBD1
CDR3: ASSHIGITGQGNQPQH; J: TRBJ1-5; V: TRBV27; size: NA; D: TRBD1
CDR3: ASSLGVHHSGNTIY; J: TRBJ1-3; V: TRBV5-1; size: NA; D: NA
CDR3: ASSQEAPGGRADTQY; J: TRBJ2-3; V: TRBV4-1; size: NA; D: TRBD1
CDR3: SASGAVAGVEETQY; J: TRBJ2-5; V: TRBV20-1; size: few; D: TRBD2
CDR3: ASSPGLRARGYT; J: TRBJ1-2; V: TRBV28; size: NA; D: NA
CDR3: ASSSTGTVPYEQY; J: TRBJ2-7; V: TRBV5-4; size: NA; D: TRBD1
CDR3: ASTGRSTDTQY; J: TRBJ2-3; V: TRBV7-2; size: few; D: NA
CDR3: ASSPGGQGALLSEQY; J: TRBJ2-7; V: TRBV18; size: NA; D: TRBD1
CDR3: ASSLRGALGLNTEAF; J: TRBJ1-1; V: TRBV5-6; size: NA; D: NA
CDR3: ASSLALIRLSQETQY; J: TRBJ2-5; V: TRBV7-8; size: NA; D: NA
CDR3: ASSSSTSSNYGYT; J: TRBJ1-2; V: TRBV5-8; size: NA; D: NA
CDR3: ASSQDSRRVGDTQY; J: TRBJ2-3; V: TRBV3-1/TRBV3-2; size: once; D: NA
CDR3: ASSIVGGRPHYGYT; J: TRBJ1-2; V: TRBV19; size: NA; D: NA
CDR3: ASSQGAGRWNEKLF; J: TRBJ1-4; V: TRBV3-1/TRBV3-2; size: NA; D: NA
CDR3: ASSSTRDRSLKY; J: TRBJ2-7; V: TRBV4-1; size: NA; D: NA
CDR3: ASSQRDRGDNEQF; J: TRBJ2-1; V: TRBV4-1; size: NA; D: TRBD1
CDR3: ASSELRAGLYGYT; J: TRBJ1-2; V: TRBV25-1; size: NA; D: NA